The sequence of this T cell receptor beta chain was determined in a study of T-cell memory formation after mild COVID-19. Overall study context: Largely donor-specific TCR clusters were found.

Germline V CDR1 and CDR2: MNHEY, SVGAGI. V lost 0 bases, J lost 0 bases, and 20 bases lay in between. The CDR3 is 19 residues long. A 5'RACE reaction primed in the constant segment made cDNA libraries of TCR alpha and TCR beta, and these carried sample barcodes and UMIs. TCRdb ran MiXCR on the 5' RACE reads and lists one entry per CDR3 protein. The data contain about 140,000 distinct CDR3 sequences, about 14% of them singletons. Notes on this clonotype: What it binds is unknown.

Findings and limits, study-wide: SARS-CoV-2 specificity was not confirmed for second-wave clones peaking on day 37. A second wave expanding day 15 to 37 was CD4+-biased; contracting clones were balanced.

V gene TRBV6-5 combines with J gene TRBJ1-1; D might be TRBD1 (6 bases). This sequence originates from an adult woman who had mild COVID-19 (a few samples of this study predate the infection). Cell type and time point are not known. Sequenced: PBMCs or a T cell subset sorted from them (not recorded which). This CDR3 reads CASSYSSGAGTRVNTEAFF. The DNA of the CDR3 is TGTGCCAGCAGTTACTCGAGTGGCGCAGGGACAAGGGTGAACACTGAAGCTTTCTTT.